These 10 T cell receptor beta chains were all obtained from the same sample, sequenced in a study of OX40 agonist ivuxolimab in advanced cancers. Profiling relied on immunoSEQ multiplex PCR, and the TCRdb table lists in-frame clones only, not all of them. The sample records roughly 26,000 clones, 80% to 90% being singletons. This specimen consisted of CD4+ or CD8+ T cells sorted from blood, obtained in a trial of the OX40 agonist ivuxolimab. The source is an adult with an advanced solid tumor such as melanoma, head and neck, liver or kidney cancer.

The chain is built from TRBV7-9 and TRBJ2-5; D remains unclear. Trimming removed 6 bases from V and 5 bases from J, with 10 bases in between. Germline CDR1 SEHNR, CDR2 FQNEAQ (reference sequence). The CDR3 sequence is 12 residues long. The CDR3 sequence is CASRGTWETQYF. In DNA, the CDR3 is TGTGCCAGCAGAGGCACCTGGGAGACCCAGTACTTC.

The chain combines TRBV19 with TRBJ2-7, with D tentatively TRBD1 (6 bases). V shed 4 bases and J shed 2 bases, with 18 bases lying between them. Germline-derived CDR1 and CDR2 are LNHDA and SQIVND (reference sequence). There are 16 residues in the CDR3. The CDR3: CASSSFSGTLTYEQYF. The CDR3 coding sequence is TGTGCCAGTAGTAGTTTTTCCGGGACATTAACCTACGAGCAGTACTTC. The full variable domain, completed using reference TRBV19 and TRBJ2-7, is DGGITQSPKYLFRKEGQNVTLSCEQNLNHDAMYWYRQDPGQGLRLIYYSQIVNDFQKGDIAEGYSVSREKKESFPLTVTSAQKNPTAFYLCASSSFSGTLTYEQYFGPGTRLTVT.

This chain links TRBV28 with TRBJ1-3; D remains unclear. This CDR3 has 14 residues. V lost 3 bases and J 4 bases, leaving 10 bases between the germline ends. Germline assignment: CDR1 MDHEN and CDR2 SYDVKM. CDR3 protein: CASSLAGSGNTIYF. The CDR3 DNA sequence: TGTGCCAGCAGTTTGGCGGGATCCGGAAACACCATATATTTT.

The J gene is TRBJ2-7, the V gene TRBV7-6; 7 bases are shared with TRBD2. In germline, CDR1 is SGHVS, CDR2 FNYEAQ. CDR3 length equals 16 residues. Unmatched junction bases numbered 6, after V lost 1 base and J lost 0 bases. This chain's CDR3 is CASSLDSGWSSYEQYF. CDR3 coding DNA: TGTGCCAGCAGCTTAGATAGCGGGTGGAGCTCCTACGAGCAGTACTTC. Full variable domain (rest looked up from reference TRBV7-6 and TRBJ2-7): GAGVSQSPRYKVTKRGQDVALRCDPISGHVSLYWYRQALGQGPEFLTYFNYEAQQDKSGLPNDRFSAERPEGSISTLTIQRTEQRDSAMYRCASSLDSGWSSYEQYFGPGTRLTVT.

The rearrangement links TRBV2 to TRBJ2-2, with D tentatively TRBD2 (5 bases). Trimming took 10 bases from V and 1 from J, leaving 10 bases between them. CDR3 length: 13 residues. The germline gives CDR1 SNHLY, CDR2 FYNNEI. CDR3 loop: CANRDMNTGELFF. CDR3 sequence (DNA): TGTGCCAACCGGGATATGAACACCGGGGAGCTGTTTTTT.

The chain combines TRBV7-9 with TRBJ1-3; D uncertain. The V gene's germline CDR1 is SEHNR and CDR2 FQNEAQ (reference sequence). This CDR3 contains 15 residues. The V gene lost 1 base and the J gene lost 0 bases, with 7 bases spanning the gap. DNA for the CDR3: TGTGCCAGCAGCTTAGGAAAACCCTCTGGAAACACCATATATTTT. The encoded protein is CASSLGKPSGNTIYF.

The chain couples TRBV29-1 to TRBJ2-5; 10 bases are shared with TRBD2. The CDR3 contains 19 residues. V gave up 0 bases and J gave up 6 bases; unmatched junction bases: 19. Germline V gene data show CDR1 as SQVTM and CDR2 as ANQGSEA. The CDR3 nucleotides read TGCAGCGTTGAAGATTGGCCTAGCGGGAGACGGATGGTCGGTAAGACCCAGTACTTC. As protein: CSVEDWPSGRRMVGKTQYF.

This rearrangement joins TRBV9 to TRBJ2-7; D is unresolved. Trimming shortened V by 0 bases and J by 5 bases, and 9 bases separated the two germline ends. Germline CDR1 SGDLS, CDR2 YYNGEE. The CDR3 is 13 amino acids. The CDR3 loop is CASSVGHGHEQYF. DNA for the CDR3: TGTGCCAGCAGCGTAGGACACGGCCACGAGCAGTACTTC.

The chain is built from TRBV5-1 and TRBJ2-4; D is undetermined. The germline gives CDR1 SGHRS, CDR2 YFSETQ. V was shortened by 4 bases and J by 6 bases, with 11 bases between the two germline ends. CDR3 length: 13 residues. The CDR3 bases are TGCGCCAGCAGCCCCACGCCGGGAAACATTCAGTACTTC. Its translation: CASSPTPGNIQYF.

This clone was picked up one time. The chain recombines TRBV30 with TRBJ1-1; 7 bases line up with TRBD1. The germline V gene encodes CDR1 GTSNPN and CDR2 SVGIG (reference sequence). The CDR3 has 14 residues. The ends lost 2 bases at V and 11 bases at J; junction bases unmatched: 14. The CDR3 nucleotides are TGTGCCTGGAGTACAACAGGGGCCCTCATGGAGGCTTTCTTT. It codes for CAWSTTGALMEAFF. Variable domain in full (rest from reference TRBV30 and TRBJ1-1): SQTIHQWPATLVQPVGSPLSLECTVEGTSNPNLYWYRQAAGRGLQLLFYSVGIGQISSEVPQNLSASRPQDRQFILSSKKLLLSDSGFYLCAWSTTGALMEAFFGQGTRLTVV.